Following are 29 T cell receptor beta chains from one sample sequenced in a study of blood T cells in healthy people across ages. With a J-beta primer mix and a sample-barcoded 5' primer, a second PCR ran about 6 to 11 cycles. MiXCR was run by TCRdb on the 5' RACE reads, yielding one entry per CDR3 protein. The sample consists of roughly 800,000 distinct CDR3 sequences, under 30% of them appearing once. This sample also belongs to another study, concerning T cells of mothers and their children.

The specimen was blood. The receptors come from a boy aged 5-17 years in good health.

Regarding this clonotype: A read error may explain this, as a much larger clone is one base away. The chain carries TRBV2 and TRBJ2-7; 7 bases fit TRBD2. The CDR3 sequence is 15 residues long. Germline V CDR1 and CDR2: SNHLY, FYNNEI. CDR3 bases: TGTGCCAGCAGTACGACACCGGGGACTACCTACGGGCAGTACTTC. Translation: CASSTTPGTTYGQYF.

V usage is TRBV5-5 and J usage is TRBJ2-3; either TRBD1 or TRBD2 may fit D (5 bases each). The CDR3 loop spans 15 amino acids. V was shortened by 0 bases and J by 3 bases, with 11 bases between the two germline ends. Per the germline V gene, CDR1 is SGHKS and CDR2 is YYEKEE (reference sequence). The CDR3 protein is CASSLAWGWTDTQYF. DNA for the CDR3: TGTGCCAGCAGCTTGGCATGGGGGTGGACAGATACGCAGTATTTT. Based on the CDR3 plus reference TRBV5-5 and TRBJ2-3, the full variable domain is DAGVTQSPTHLIKTRGQQVTLRCSPISGHKSVSWYQQVLGQGPQFIFQYYEKEERGRGNFPDRFSARQFPNYSSELNVNALLLGDSALYLCASSLAWGWTDTQYFGPGTRLTVL.

The V call is TRBV12-3 or TRBV12-4, the J call TRBJ2-7; 10 bases fit TRBD1. V lost 1 base, J lost 12 bases, and 9 bases stayed unmatched. The CDR3 covers 14 residues. CDR3 region: CASSLGNQRDRGYF. The CDR3 DNA reads TGTGCCAGCAGTTTAGGAAACCAAAGGGACAGGGGGTACTTC.

The genes are TRBV6-5 and TRBJ1-2, with a possible D match to TRBD1 (5 bases). Germline V CDR1 and CDR2: MNHEY, SVGAGI. The CDR3 length is 12 residues. Between the trimmed V and J ends, which lost 6 bases and 10 bases, there was a span of 15 bases. The CDR3: CASSPGGFAYTF. CDR3 sequence (DNA): TGTGCCAGCAGCCCCGGGGGATTCGCCTACACCTTC.

This clonotype was observed a handful of times. The chain carries TRBV18 and TRBJ2-5, with D perhaps TRBD1 (6 bases). From germline, CDR1 is KGHSH and CDR2 LQKENI. V was clipped by 2 bases and J by 4 bases, with 14 bases between them. The CDR3 runs 15 residues. As DNA, the CDR3 is TGTGCCAGCTCACCAAACAGGGCTGCGGCAGAGACCCAGTACTTC. Translation gives CASSPNRAAAETQYF.

J is TRBJ2-1 and V is TRBV20-1, with 8 bases matching TRBD2. After removal of 3 bases from V and 8 bases from J, the junction contained 6 bases not matched to a gene. CDR1 DFQATT and CDR2 SNEGSKA come from the germline V gene (reference sequence). The CDR3 has 13 residues. CDR3 region: CSASGGGNHEQFF. The CDR3 coding sequence is TGCAGTGCTAGTGGCGGGGGGAACCATGAGCAGTTCTTC.

Only a few counts were recorded for this clonotype. This chain links TRBV12-3 or TRBV12-4 with TRBJ2-4; maybe TRBD1 (5 bases). V dropped 2 bases and J dropped 2 bases, with 13 bases sitting between them. This CDR3 contains 16 residues. The CDR3 loop is CASSLRTLGTKNIQYF. The CDR3 DNA reads TGTGCCAGCAGTTTAAGGACACTCGGAACCAAAAACATTCAGTACTTC.

The chain links TRBV5-1 to TRBJ2-5, with 10 bases lining up with TRBD2. CDR1 and CDR2 (germline): SGHRS, YFSETQ. Trimming took 4 bases from V and 5 from J; bases not matched to a gene: 8. The CDR3 contains 15 residues. The CDR3 DNA reads TGCGCCAGCAGCATCGAGCGGGGGGGCCGGGAGACCCAGTACTTC. Translation gives CASSIERGGRETQYF.

The chain couples TRBV6-6 to TRBJ2-1; no definite D call. The J call may be wrong; the DNA end is better matched by TRBJ2-7. The germline V gene encodes CDR1 MNHNY and CDR2 SVGAGI (reference sequence). CDR3 length: 10 residues. DNA of the CDR3: TGTGCCAGCGGCTGGGTCGGGCAGTACTTC. It is translated as CASGWVGQYF.

The chain joins TRBV7-9 to TRBJ1-1; D gene uncertain. Trimming took off 5 bases at V and 0 bases at J, with 13 bases between the two ends. CDR3 length: 15 residues. The germline CDR1 and CDR2 sequences are SEHNR and FQNEAQ (reference sequence). The CDR3 nucleotides are TGTGCCAGCAGCCCCCCGCACAACATGAACACTGAAGCTTTCTTT. This translates into CASSPPHNMNTEAFF.

This clonotype was seen a handful of times. This chain uses TRBV5-1 with TRBJ1-2, with a tentative D call TRBD1 (5 bases). V was cut by 0 bases and J by 3 bases, with 6 bases left in between. Germline V gene sequence: CDR1 SGHRS, CDR2 YFSETQ. The CDR3 length is 13 residues. The CDR3 here is CASSLVGDYGYTF. The DNA of the CDR3 is TGCGCCAGCAGCTTGGTAGGGGACTATGGCTACACCTTC.

The chain couples TRBV4-1 to TRBJ1-2, with 10 bases aligning to TRBD1. Per the germline V gene, CDR1 is MGHRA and CDR2 is YSYEKL. The CDR3 is 14 residues long. V was pared by 4 bases and J by 6 bases, with 5 bases of the junction left unmatched. The CDR3 DNA reads as TGCGCCAGCAGCCGACCGGGACAGGGGAATGGCTACACCTTC. Its protein product is CASSRPGQGNGYTF.

V usage is TRBV18 and J usage is TRBJ1-4; the D gene is possibly TRBD1 (6 bases). V was pared by 1 base and J by 0 bases, with 12 bases between. From germline, CDR1 is KGHSH and CDR2 LQKENI. This CDR3 region has 17 residues. CDR3 sequence (DNA): TGTGCCAGCTCACCACTACAGGGATCTGCAACTAATGAAAAACTGTTTTTT. Its protein product is CASSPLQGSATNEKLFF. The whole variable domain, remainder taken from reference TRBV18 and TRBJ1-4, is NAGVMQNPRHLVRRRGQEARLRCSPMKGHSHVYWYRQLPEEGLKFMVYLQKENIIDESGMPKERFSAEFPKEGPSILRIQQVVRGDSAAYFCASSPLQGSATNEKLFFGSGTQLSVL.

This clonotype has more than one count but fewer than ten. The chain recombines TRBV11-2 with TRBJ1-2, with D perhaps TRBD1 (5 bases). CDR1 is SGHAT and CDR2 is FQNNGV in the germline V gene. V lost 5 bases and J 9 bases, leaving 19 bases between the germline ends. The CDR3 extends over 14 amino acids. CDR3 in DNA: TGTGCCAGCAGCCCGGGGGGGGAGGCGGAAAGCTACACCTTC. Encoded protein: CASSPGGEAESYTF.

This clonotype was observed many times. This sequence joins TRBV6-2 or TRBV6-3 and TRBJ2-1, with 10 bases fitting TRBD2. Looked up from germline, CDR1 is MNHEY and CDR2 is SVGEGT. The junction had 10 bases not matched to a gene; V was cut back by 7 bases and J by 7 bases. CDR3 size: 15 residues. CDR3 amino acids: CASILSGGLENEQFF. The CDR3 DNA reads TGTGCCAGCATACTTAGCGGGGGGCTGGAAAATGAGCAGTTCTTC.

The V and J genes are TRBV4-1 and TRBJ2-5; either TRBD1 or TRBD2 may supply D (5 bases each). This CDR3 is built from 13 residues. Between the trimmed V and J ends, which lost 4 bases and 5 bases, there was a span of 11 bases. CDR1 is MGHRA, CDR2 YSYEKL, per germline. In DNA, the CDR3 is TGCGCCAGCAGCCGGGGACCGAGGGAGACCCAGTACTTC. As protein: CASSRGPRETQYF.

This clonotype appeared a few times. This chain links TRBV5-1 with TRBJ2-3; 7 bases align to TRBD2. J gave up 0 bases and V 4 bases, and 5 bases lay outside the gene matches. Germline loops: CDR1 SGHRS, CDR2 YFSETQ. The CDR3 consists of 15 residues. For the CDR3, the DNA is TGCGCCAGCAGCCCGGGGGGATACAGCACAGATACGCAGTATTTT. This sequence encodes CASSPGGYSTDTQYF.

The sample holds a few counts of this clonotype. This chain joins TRBV11-2 and TRBJ2-7; possible D gene TRBD2, 6 bases. This CDR3 is built from 13 residues. Trimming removed 5 bases at V and 6 bases at J, with 14 bases between. CDR1 is SGHAT and CDR2 is FQNNGV in the germline V gene. As DNA, the CDR3 is TGTGCCAGCAGCACGACCCAGGGACTCGAGCAGTACTTC. This sequence encodes CASSTTQGLEQYF.

This chain joins TRBV10-2 and TRBJ2-7, with TRBD2 identical over 15 bases. Germline CDR1 and CDR2: WSHSY and SAAADI. This CDR3 contains 16 residues. Trimming cost V 5 bases and J 3 bases; bases outside gene matches: 5. CDR3 protein: CASSPGLAGGFYEQYF. The CDR3 DNA follows: TGCGCCAGCAGTCCCGGACTAGCGGGGGGGTTCTACGAGCAGTACTTC.

The table lists this clonotype with many counts. J is TRBJ2-7 and V is TRBV29-1; TRBD2 matches at 13 bases. Germline-derived CDR1 and CDR2 are SQVTM and ANQGSEA. J was trimmed by 1 base and V by 7 bases; bases with no gene match: 1. The length of the CDR3 is 13 residues. CDR3 coding DNA: TGCAGCGCGGGACTAGCGGGGTCCTACGAGCAGTACTTC. Its translation: CSAGLAGSYEQYF.

V usage is TRBV24-1 and J usage is TRBJ2-5; no definite D call. V was cut by 3 bases and J by 4 bases, with 8 bases left in between. CDR1 is KGHDR and CDR2 is SFDVKD in the germline V gene. The CDR3 is 13 residues long. The CDR3 nucleotides are TGTGCCACCAGTGATGGTCACGGAGAGACCCAGTACTTC. It codes for CATSDGHGETQYF.

The sample holds a few counts of this clonotype. The chain combines TRBV7-9 with TRBJ1-1; D is undetermined. Per the germline V gene, CDR1 is SEHNR and CDR2 is FQNEAQ (reference sequence). Trimming stripped 5 bases from V and 1 base from J, with 11 bases between. The CDR3 has 14 amino acids. The CDR3 nucleotides read TGTGCCAGCAGCACCGGGGATAGGAACACTGAAGCTTTCTTT. Translated, it gives CASSTGDRNTEAFF.

The genes are TRBV28 and TRBJ2-5; TRBD2 matches 7 bases. Germline V gives CDR1 MDHEN, CDR2 SYDVKM. J gave up 5 bases and V 6 bases, and 12 bases lay outside the gene matches. This CDR3 contains 15 residues. CDR3 sequence (DNA): TGTGCCAGCAGCCCGCTGAGCGGGGTTGGGGAGACCCAGTACTTC. It codes for CASSPLSGVGETQYF.

This chain links TRBV7-8 with TRBJ1-5; tentative D call: TRBD1 (6 bases). Looked up from germline, CDR1 is SGHVS and CDR2 is FQNEAQ. V was pared by 1 base and J by 6 bases, with 22 bases between. This CDR3 region has 18 residues. DNA of the CDR3: TGTGCCAGCAGCTTAGAAGGGTGGAGGGTAGGGGGAGGTCAGCCCCAGCATTTT. This codes for CASSLEGWRVGGGQPQHF.

This chain uses TRBV5-1 with TRBJ2-5; TRBD1 matches 9 bases. The CDR3 has 15 amino acids. From germline, CDR1 is SGHRS and CDR2 YFSETQ. V lost 0 bases and J lost 7; bases outside the gene matches: 7. CDR3 in DNA: TGCGCCAGCAGCTTGGAACAGGGGGCGTTAGGGACCCAGTACTTC. Translation: CASSLEQGALGTQYF.

This chain links TRBV7-3 with TRBJ2-6, with 7 nucleotides matching TRBD1. Germline loops: CDR1 SGHTA, CDR2 FQGTGA. This CDR3 is built from 15 residues. J gave up 4 bases and V 3 bases, and 3 bases lay outside the gene matches. The CDR3 coding sequence is TGTGCCAGCAGCTTTGGACAGGCGGGGGCCAACGTCCTGACTTTC. Its translation: CASSFGQAGANVLTF.

J is TRBJ2-6 and V is TRBV5-6; D perhaps matches TRBD2 (5 bases). The V and J ends lost 3 bases and 0 bases respectively, with 16 bases between them. Germline V gene lookup returns CDR1 SGHDT and CDR2 YYEEEE. The CDR3 totals 18 residues. The CDR3 spells CASSSWRVLISGANVLTF. DNA of the CDR3: TGTGCCAGCAGCTCTTGGCGGGTTCTAATCTCTGGGGCCAACGTCCTGACTTTC.

The CDR3 region has the DNA TGTGCCAGCAGCGACTACAGGGATCCAGATACGCAGTATTTT. Protein product: CASSDYRDPDTQYF. The V call is TRBV7-3, the J call TRBJ2-3; D is possibly TRBD1 (6 bases). This CDR3 has 14 residues. Trimming took 5 bases from V and 4 from J, leaving 13 bases between them. CDR1 is SGHTA and CDR2 is FQGTGA in the germline V gene.

This clonotype was recorded a few times. The chain recombines TRBV29-1 with TRBJ1-1; no clear D gene. V lost 4 bases and J lost 0, with 9 bases in between. This CDR3 is built from 13 residues. Per germline, CDR1 SQVTM and CDR2 ANQGSEA. Written as DNA, the CDR3 is TGCAGCGTTGTTGAGGTGATGAACACTGAAGCTTTCTTT. This codes for CSVVEVMNTEAFF.